The 32 T cell receptor beta chains presented below share a single source sample, sequenced in a study of cytomegalovirus exposure and HLA in healthy donors. The PCR ran on 60 Vbeta and 13 Jbeta primers. Profiled with immunoSEQ multiplex PCR; TCRdb holds only in-frame clones, not every one. This sample carries some 30,000 clones, around 40% of them seen once, and the ten largest clones take less than 2%. Material: PBMCs. These receptors all stem from a woman aged 45-65 years in good health and CMV-seronegative.

The table lists this clone with a few counts. The chain couples TRBV30 to TRBJ2-5; TRBD1 is a possible D gene (6 bases). CDR1 and CDR2 (germline): GTSNPN, SVGIG (reference sequence). The CDR3 loop spans 14 amino acids. Between the trimmed V and J ends, which lost 2 bases and 7 bases, there was a span of 17 bases. The CDR3 DNA reads TGTGCCTGGAGTAAGCAGACAGGCGTGGGGACCCAGTACTTC. This sequence encodes CAWSKQTGVGTQYF.

The rearrangement uses TRBV19 and TRBJ1-2; possibly TRBD1 for D (5 bases). V lost 7 bases and J 7 bases, leaving 19 bases between the germline ends. The CDR3 covers 14 residues. Germline-derived CDR1 and CDR2 are LNHDA and SQIVND (reference sequence). CDR3: CASTFDRDAGGYTF. CDR3 DNA sequence: TGTGCCAGTACCTTCGACAGAGACGCTGGTGGCTACACCTTC.

The CDR3, as DNA: TGTGCCAGTCGGCGGGGGTATCAATCCTACGAGCAGTACTTC. This gives the protein CASRRGYQSYEQYF. This sequence joins TRBV27 and TRBJ2-7; 7 nucleotides line up with TRBD2. Looked up from germline, CDR1 is MNHEY and CDR2 is SMNVEV (reference sequence). The CDR3 consists of 14 residues. After removal of 9 bases from V and 1 base from J, the junction contained 9 bases not matched to a gene.

The chain joins TRBV30 to TRBJ1-1; TRBD1 agrees at 8 bases. Germline V CDR1 and CDR2: GTSNPN, SVGIG (reference sequence). The CDR3 sequence is 12 residues long. V dropped 3 bases and J dropped 9; count of bases not matched to a gene: 6. CDR3 residues: CAWSPDRGKAFF. CDR3 DNA: TGTGCCTGGAGCCCAGACAGGGGAAAAGCTTTCTTT.

The V and J genes are TRBV5-1 and TRBJ1-1; D is possibly TRBD1 (6 bases). Germline CDR1 and CDR2: SGHRS and YFSETQ. V was pared by 4 bases and J by 5 bases, with 15 bases between. The CDR3 runs to 14 residues. The CDR3 loop reads CASSPRTDRTEAFF. CDR3 nucleotide sequence: TGCGCCAGCAGCCCAAGGACAGATCGGACTGAAGCTTTCTTT.

The chain links TRBV9 to TRBJ2-5; maybe TRBD2 (5 bases). The end of the DNA fits TRBJ2-7 better, so the J call may be wrong. CDR1 SGDLS and CDR2 YYNGEE come from the germline V gene. This CDR3 has 16 amino acids. The CDR3 region is CASSVGVRESTYEQYF. Written as DNA, the CDR3 is TGTGCCAGCAGCGTAGGAGTTCGGGAATCAACCTACGAGCAGTACTTC.

This clone was seen only a few times. This chain uses TRBV5-6 with TRBJ2-1; perhaps TRBD2 as D (7 bases). The germline V and J ends were trimmed by 2 bases and 2 bases, with 11 bases remaining between them. Germline-derived CDR1 and CDR2 are SGHDT and YYEEEE. The CDR3 length is 15 residues. The CDR3 region has the DNA TGTGCCAGCAGCTTCGGGGGGCTCACCTACAATGAGCAGTTCTTC. Protein sequence: CASSFGGLTYNEQFF.

V is TRBV20-1 and J is TRBJ2-1; D remains unclear. Looked up from germline, CDR1 is DFQATT and CDR2 is SNEGSKA (reference sequence). V was pared by 4 bases and J by 9 bases, with 10 bases between. The CDR3 runs 11 residues. The CDR3 loop is CSATLDPEQFF. The CDR3 DNA is TGCAGTGCTACTCTAGACCCTGAGCAGTTCTTC.

The J gene is TRBJ2-7, the V gene TRBV4-2; 10 nucleotides align to TRBD2. V gave up 0 bases and J gave up 5 bases; unmatched junction bases: 10. This CDR3 contains 17 residues. Germline CDR1 and CDR2: LGHNA and YNFKEQ. CDR3 region: CASSQEVVASGRNEQYF. CDR3 coding DNA: TGTGCCAGCAGCCAAGAAGTGGTGGCTAGCGGGAGAAACGAGCAGTACTTC.

This clone was detected only a few times. This chain links TRBV5-1 with TRBJ2-3, with 7 bases matching TRBD2. CDR3 length: 16 residues. J was trimmed by 3 bases and V by 1 base; bases with no gene match: 8. CDR1 and CDR2 (germline): SGHRS, YFSETQ. The CDR3 DNA follows: TGCGCCAGCAGCTTGTCTAGCGGCCCTGGGACAGATACGCAGTATTTT. As protein: CASSLSSGPGTDTQYF.

The V call is TRBV19, the J call TRBJ2-7, with 11 bases matching TRBD2. Germline values: CDR1 LNHDA, CDR2 SQIVND (reference sequence). Trimming cost V 5 bases and J 3 bases; bases outside gene matches: 3. This CDR3 contains 14 residues. The CDR3 DNA reads as TGTGCCAGTAGTTCGCTAGCGGGAGGCTACGAGCAGTACTTC. Amino acids: CASSSLAGGYEQYF.

This CDR3 is CASSSSGGWYEQYF. The DNA of the CDR3 is TGTGCCAGCAGTTCCAGCGGGGGGTGGTACGAGCAGTACTTC. This chain links TRBV27 with TRBJ2-7, with 9 bases lining up with TRBD2. The CDR3 consists of 14 residues. The germline CDR1 and CDR2 sequences are MNHEY and SMNVEV (reference sequence). Trimming took 4 bases from V and 4 from J; bases not matched to a gene: 5.

The genes are TRBV4-2 and TRBJ2-1; 11 nucleotides line up with TRBD2. The CDR3 contains 17 residues. Trimming at V came to 1 base and at J to 3 bases, leaving 5 bases not matched to a gene. Per germline, CDR1 LGHNA and CDR2 YNFKEQ. The CDR3 sequence: CASSQGQTSGGYNEQFF. The CDR3 DNA reads as TGTGCCAGCAGCCAAGGTCAAACTAGCGGGGGCTACAATGAGCAGTTCTTC.

The V gene is TRBV27, the J gene TRBJ2-7; 11 bases line up with TRBD2. The germline gives CDR1 MNHEY, CDR2 SMNVEV (reference sequence). The CDR3 is made up of 16 amino acids. The V and J ends lost 0 bases and 4 bases, in that order; junction bases with no gene match: 5. The CDR3 sequence is CASSLSSGGAGYEQYF. CDR3 nucleotides: TGTGCCAGCAGTTTATCTAGCGGGGGGGCGGGGTACGAGCAGTACTTC.

The chain carries TRBV5-1 and TRBJ2-7, with 10 nucleotides matching TRBD2. This CDR3 spans 15 amino acids. Germline CDR1 and CDR2: SGHRS and YFSETQ. The J segment lost 0 bases and the V segment lost 2 bases, leaving 2 bases of the junction unmatched. CDR3 sequence (DNA): TGCGCCAGCAGCTTTAGCGGGGGGCTCTCCTACGAGCAGTACTTC. Translating it yields CASSFSGGLSYEQYF. The whole variable domain, remainder taken from reference TRBV5-1 and TRBJ2-7, is KAGVTQTPRYLIKTRGQQVTLSCSPISGHRSVSWYQQTPGQGLQFLFEYFSETQRNKGNFPGRFSGRQFSNSRSEMNVSTLELGDSALYLCASSFSGGLSYEQYFGPGTRLTVT.

The rearrangement links TRBV28 to TRBJ1-2; D is unclear. This CDR3 spans 11 amino acids. V was clipped by 8 bases and J by 3 bases, with 7 bases between them. Looked up from germline, CDR1 is MDHEN and CDR2 is SYDVKM. This chain's CDR3 is CASLQYYGYTF. The CDR3 DNA is TGTGCCAGCCTTCAGTACTATGGCTACACCTTC.

As for this clone: One end of the junction fails to match germline, which may point to a read error. The sample carries other DNA sequences with the same CDR3. The CDR3 region is CASSQGTQGNQPQHF. In DNA, the CDR3 is TGTGCCAGCAGCCAGGGAACCCAGGGGAATCAACCCCAGCATTTT. The V gene is TRBV5-5, the J gene TRBJ1-5, with a weak D call TRBD1 (6 bases). The CDR3 spans 15 residues. Germline values: CDR1 SGHKS, CDR2 YYEKEE (reference sequence).

This chain joins TRBV7-3 and TRBJ2-2; 9 positions agree with TRBD2. V was clipped by 5 bases and J by 5 bases; unmatched bases: 9. The V gene's germline CDR1 is SGHTA and CDR2 FQGTGA. This CDR3 has 16 residues. The chain's CDR3 is CASSPTSSGSTGELFF. CDR3 in DNA: TGTGCCAGCAGCCCGACAAGTAGCGGGAGTACCGGGGAGCTGTTTTTT.

V usage is TRBV27 and J usage is TRBJ2-6; 8 bases agree with TRBD1. Germline V gene sequence: CDR1 MNHEY, CDR2 SMNVEV (reference sequence). The ends lost 6 bases at V and 2 bases at J; junction bases unmatched: 15. The CDR3 loop spans 19 amino acids. DNA for the CDR3: TGTGCCAGCAGCTATTATTGGCAGGGGGCGCTTCCTGGGGCCAACGTCCTGACTTTC. Translation: CASSYYWQGALPGANVLTF.

This clone appeared once. The chain is built from TRBV6-1 and TRBJ2-1, with TRBD2 matching 11 bases. The length of the CDR3 is 15 residues. V was pared by 6 bases and J by 7 bases, with 8 bases of the junction left unmatched. Germline V gene data show CDR1 as MNHNS and CDR2 as SASEGT. The CDR3 DNA sequence: TGTGCCAGCAGCCCTAGCGGGGGGCCAATAAATGAGCAGTTCTTC. Translation gives CASSPSGGPINEQFF.

CDR3 residues: CAISTRDRAYEQYF. The CDR3, as DNA: TGTGCCATCAGTACCCGGGACAGGGCCTACGAGCAGTACTTC. The chain recombines TRBV10-3 with TRBJ2-7, with 9 bases identical to TRBD1. Germline V gene lookup returns CDR1 ENHRY and CDR2 SYGVKD. J was trimmed by 2 bases and V by 5 bases; bases with no gene match: 4. The CDR3 is 14 amino acids.

This chain connects TRBV19 to TRBJ2-7; D call uncertain. V was cut by 5 bases and J by 7 bases, with 12 bases left in between. Germline V gene sequence: CDR1 LNHDA, CDR2 SQIVND (reference sequence). The CDR3 loop spans 12 amino acids. The DNA of the CDR3 is TGTGCCAGTAGTCTTAGCATTGGGGAGCAGTACTTC. This translates into CASSLSIGEQYF.

This clone has only a few counts. The V and J genes are TRBV6-1 and TRBJ2-7; a possible D gene is TRBD2 (6 bases). V was clipped by 7 bases and J by 2 bases, with 12 bases between them. CDR1 MNHNS and CDR2 SASEGT come from the germline V gene. The CDR3 runs 13 residues. CDR3 sequence reads: CASTLTSPYEQYF. DNA for the CDR3: TGTGCCAGCACCCTGACTAGTCCCTACGAGCAGTACTTC.

The chain links TRBV27 to TRBJ2-7; 7 bases are a match to TRBD1. The germline V gene encodes CDR1 MNHEY and CDR2 SMNVEV (reference sequence). The CDR3 covers 14 residues. The V gene end was trimmed by 5 bases and the J gene end by 4 bases; junction bases not matched to a gene: 8. The CDR3 here is CASSRHRGPYEQYF. DNA for the CDR3: TGTGCCAGCAGTCGCCACAGGGGTCCGTACGAGCAGTACTTC.

This clone was counted between two and nine times. V is TRBV25-1 and J is TRBJ2-5; D is ambiguous. The V gene's germline CDR1 is MGHDK and CDR2 SYGVNS. CDR3 length: 12 amino acids. V was shortened by 5 bases and J by 3 bases, with 7 bases between the two germline ends. The CDR3 coding sequence is TGTGCCAGCAGTTATAACAAAGAGACCCAGTACTTC. Its protein is CASSYNKETQYF.

In this sample, this clone turned up once. The chain has TRBV30 and TRBJ1-5; D gene ambiguous. The CDR3 is 14 amino acids. Trimming cost V 0 bases and J 3 bases, with 9 bases left between them. The germline V gene encodes CDR1 GTSNPN and CDR2 SVGIG (reference sequence). The CDR3 spells CAWSVPGNNQPQHF. Written as DNA, the CDR3 is TGTGCCTGGAGTGTACCCGGGAACAATCAGCCCCAGCATTTT.

Only a few counts were recorded for this clone. CDR3 nucleotide sequence: TGTGCCAGCAGTTTTTTCCACAGGGGGGGCGAGCAGTACTTC. It specifies CASSFFHRGGEQYF. V gene TRBV28 combines with J gene TRBJ2-7; tentatively, D is TRBD1 (8 bases). The germline V and J ends were trimmed by 3 bases and 6 bases, with 15 bases remaining between them. The CDR3 totals 14 residues. The V gene's germline CDR1 is MDHEN and CDR2 SYDVKM.

In this sample, this clone turned up a few times. The rearrangement uses TRBV29-1 and TRBJ2-7, with TRBD1 matching over 7 bases. This CDR3 contains 12 residues. The V and J ends lost 6 bases and 3 bases, in that order; junction bases with no gene match: 5. Germline assignment: CDR1 SQVTM and CDR2 ANQGSEA. The CDR3 here is CSVKQGSYEQYF. The CDR3 nucleotides read TGCAGCGTCAAACAGGGGAGCTACGAGCAGTACTTC.

This chain uses TRBV6-5 with TRBJ2-5, with D possibly matching TRBD2 (6 bases). Trimming cost V 5 bases and J 4 bases, with 14 bases left between them. From germline, CDR1 is MNHEY and CDR2 SVGAGI. CDR3 length equals 14 residues. CDR3 in DNA: TGTGCCAGCAGTGTGCGGCGGGACCTAGAGACCCAGTACTTC. As protein: CASSVRRDLETQYF.

The J gene is TRBJ2-1, the V gene TRBV5-1; 12 bases are shared with TRBD2. This CDR3 is built from 19 residues. V lost 3 bases, J lost 2 bases, and 12 bases stayed unmatched. From germline, CDR1 is SGHRS and CDR2 YFSETQ. CDR3 sequence (DNA): TGCGCCAGCAGCTGGGCCACAAGACTAGCGGGGGTTACCTACAATGAGCAGTTCTTC. This encodes CASSWATRLAGVTYNEQFF.

This clone was seen more than once but under ten times. V is TRBV30 and J is TRBJ1-2; a possible D gene is TRBD1 (6 bases). The V gene lost 4 bases and the J gene lost 5 bases, with 11 bases spanning the gap. This CDR3 is built from 12 residues. Germline V gives CDR1 GTSNPN, CDR2 SVGIG (reference sequence). For the CDR3, the DNA is TGTGCCTGGACCTCAGGGGTTTATGGCTACACCTTC. Its translation: CAWTSGVYGYTF.

The CDR3 reads CASSQVGTYEQYF. CDR3 bases: TGTGCCAGCAGCCAGGTAGGAACCTACGAGCAGTACTTC. The chain links TRBV5-4 to TRBJ2-7; D not resolved. Germline V CDR1 and CDR2: SGHNT, YYREEE (reference sequence). Trimming left V 4 bases short and J 2 bases short, with 10 bases between. This CDR3 spans 13 amino acids.